What follows are 31 T cell receptor beta chains derived from one specimen sequenced in a study of T cell responses to AZD1222 COVID-19 vaccine. Sequenced by immunoSEQ multiplex PCR; TCRdb stores in-frame clones only, minus some. The table includes about 110,000 clones, approximately 92% detected once. Material: peripheral blood, obtained on day 0 of AZD1222 vaccination. These receptors all come from an adult in good health.

This clone came up once. The J gene is TRBJ2-1, the V gene TRBV7-2, with D perhaps TRBD2 (6 bases). The ends were cut back, 1 base at V and 2 bases at J, with 6 bases in the middle. The germline V gene encodes CDR1 SGHTA and CDR2 FQGNSA. This CDR3 is built from 14 residues. CDR3 sequence (DNA): TGTGCCAGCAGCTTAGGACTAGCCTACAATGAGCAGTTCTTC. Its protein product is CASSLGLAYNEQFF.

This chain connects TRBV7-2 to TRBJ1-5, with a possible D match to TRBD1 (6 bases). Trimming pared 5 bases from V and 12 bases from J, leaving 14 bases between. CDR1 is SGHTA, CDR2 FQGNSA, per germline. The CDR3 runs to 12 residues. The CDR3 loop reads CASSPYGGLQHF. The CDR3 DNA is TGTGCCAGCAGCCCTTACGGGGGCCTCCAGCATTTT.

The V gene is TRBV19, the J gene TRBJ1-5; D not certain. CDR3 size: 14 residues. The germline V gene has CDR1 LNHDA and CDR2 SQIVND (reference sequence). V dropped 0 bases and J dropped 5 bases, with 8 bases sitting between them. The CDR3 loop is CASSIDSGDQPQHF. In DNA form, the CDR3 reads TGTGCCAGTAGTATAGATTCAGGTGATCAGCCCCAGCATTTT.

The CDR3 nucleotides read TGTGCCACACTCCGGGACACTGAAGCTTTCTTT. This codes for CATLRDTEAFF. The chain is built from TRBV6-5 and TRBJ1-1; D gene ambiguous. The length of the CDR3 is 11 residues. The ends were cut back, 10 bases at V and 3 bases at J, with 9 bases in the middle. Germline V gene sequence: CDR1 MNHEY, CDR2 SVGAGI.

This clone was found once. The chain uses TRBV11-3 and TRBJ1-1, with D unresolved. Germline CDR1 SGHNT, CDR2 YENEEA. Trimming shortened V by 1 base and J by 1 base, and 7 bases separated the two germline ends. CDR3 length equals 14 residues. CDR3 nucleotides: TGTGCCAGCAGCTTAGTCGACCGGAACACTGAAGCTTTCTTT. Its translation: CASSLVDRNTEAFF. The whole variable domain, remainder taken from reference TRBV11-3 and TRBJ1-1, is EAGVVQSPRYKIIEKKQPVAFWCNPISGHNTLYWYLQNLGQGPELLIRYENEEAVDDSQLPKDRFSAERLKGVDSTLKIQPAELGDSAVYLCASSLVDRNTEAFFGQGTRLTVV.

The chain carries TRBV7-2 and TRBJ1-4; the D gene is possibly TRBD1 (5 bases). This CDR3 has 16 amino acids. Germline V gene lookup returns CDR1 SGHTA and CDR2 FQGNSA. V lost 3 bases and J 4 bases, leaving 15 bases between the germline ends. The chain's CDR3 is CASSFLATESNEKLFF. In DNA form, the CDR3 reads TGTGCCAGCAGCTTCCTGGCGACAGAGAGTAATGAAAAACTGTTTTTT.

The CDR3 DNA reads TGTGCCAGCAGACAGACTAGCGGGAACGAGCAGTACTTC. The encoded protein is CASRQTSGNEQYF. The J gene is TRBJ2-7, the V gene TRBV28; 11 bases fit TRBD2. After removal of 6 bases from V and 5 bases from J, the junction contained 3 bases not matched to a gene. The CDR3 covers 13 residues. Germline V gene data show CDR1 as MDHEN and CDR2 as SYDVKM.

The rearrangement joins TRBV15 to TRBJ1-4; no definite D call. Between the trimmed V and J ends, which lost 3 bases and 8 bases, there was a span of 13 bases. This CDR3 contains 14 residues. Germline CDR1 LNHNV, CDR2 YYDKDF (reference sequence). CDR3 in DNA: TGTGCCACCAGCAGGGGGAACATAGGGGAAAAACTGTTTTTT. It is translated as CATSRGNIGEKLFF.

V usage is TRBV6-2 or TRBV6-3 and J usage is TRBJ2-1; D tentatively reads TRBD1 or TRBD2 (6 bases each). Germline V CDR1 and CDR2: MNHEY, SVGEGT. CDR3 length equals 17 residues. Trimming pared 0 bases from V and 5 bases from J, leaving 17 bases between. The CDR3 coding sequence is TGTGCCAGCAGTTACTCCCTCCCGGGGGCTGGGAACAATGAGCAGTTCTTC. As protein: CASSYSLPGAGNNEQFF.

This clone was seen only once. V usage is TRBV12-3 or TRBV12-4 and J usage is TRBJ2-7; D not resolved. The CDR3 is 12 residues long. The V end was cut by 6 bases, the J end by 3 bases, with 9 bases between. CDR3 loop: CASSGRIYEQYF. The CDR3 bases are TGTGCCAGCAGCGGACGGATCTACGAGCAGTACTTC.

The V gene is TRBV7-9, the J gene TRBJ1-2, with a tentative D call TRBD1 (6 bases). The V end was cut by 4 bases, the J end by 4 bases, with 16 bases between. Germline CDR1 and CDR2: SEHNR and FQNEAQ (reference sequence). This CDR3 has 15 amino acids. The CDR3 DNA reads as TGTGCCAGCAGCTCCCTGAAAGGGGGAATCTATGGCTACACCTTC. Translation: CASSSLKGGIYGYTF.

The rearrangement links TRBV4-1 to TRBJ2-2; D gene uncertain. CDR3 length: 12 residues. Trimming took 0 bases from V and 6 from J, leaving 2 bases between them. The V gene's germline CDR1 is MGHRA and CDR2 YSYEKL. This chain's CDR3 is CASSQEAGELFF. The CDR3 region has the DNA TGCGCCAGCAGCCAAGAAGCCGGGGAGCTGTTTTTT.

This chain connects TRBV19 to TRBJ1-2; no definite D call. Germline-derived CDR1 and CDR2 are LNHDA and SQIVND (reference sequence). The CDR3 totals 12 residues. Trimming took off 7 bases at V and 2 bases at J, with 8 bases between the two ends. The CDR3 region has the DNA TGTGCCAGTACTGGGCAGAACTATGGCTACACCTTC. Translating it yields CASTGQNYGYTF.

The chain has TRBV7-2 and TRBJ1-2; D perhaps matches TRBD1 (5 bases). Germline V gene sequence: CDR1 SGHTA, CDR2 FQGNSA. Between the trimmed V and J ends, which lost 5 bases and 4 bases, there was a span of 14 bases. The CDR3 totals 14 residues. The CDR3 here is CASSHPDSVYGYTF. CDR3 DNA: TGTGCCAGCAGCCATCCCGACAGCGTCTATGGCTACACCTTC.

The chain couples TRBV9 to TRBJ1-6; D is ambiguous. Germline V gene data show CDR1 as SGDLS and CDR2 as YYNGEE. Trimming removed 3 bases from V and 8 bases from J, with 9 bases in between. The CDR3 consists of 13 residues. The CDR3 region is CASSEGLDSPLHF. CDR3 coding DNA: TGTGCCAGCAGCGAAGGTCTCGATTCACCCCTCCACTTT.

J is TRBJ2-7 and V is TRBV20-1; no clear D. The V end lost 3 bases, the J end lost 5 bases, and 8 bases lay between the germline ends. Germline CDR1 is DFQATT and CDR2 is SNEGSKA (reference sequence). The CDR3 is 11 residues long. The CDR3 sequence is CSARPQDEQYF. CDR3 in DNA: TGCAGTGCTAGGCCCCAGGACGAGCAGTACTTC.

The chain joins TRBV6-2 or TRBV6-3 to TRBJ2-7; possible D gene TRBD2, 8 bases. V was cut by 5 bases and J by 5 bases, with 19 bases left in between. This CDR3 is 15 amino acids long. Germline CDR1 MNHEY, CDR2 SVGEGT. The CDR3 DNA follows: TGTGCCAGCAGTCCCCGGGAGGGGGCAGGTCACGAGCAGTACTTC. Its protein is CASSPREGAGHEQYF.

A single count supports this clone. The J gene is TRBJ1-2, the V gene TRBV9; D unresolved. The CDR3 sequence is 13 residues long. Trimming stripped 2 bases from V and 2 bases from J, with 7 bases between. CDR1 is SGDLS, CDR2 YYNGEE, per germline. Here the CDR3 reads CASSVLENYGYTF. CDR3 sequence (DNA): TGTGCCAGCAGCGTGTTAGAAAACTATGGCTACACCTTC.

This clone showed up just once. J is TRBJ1-1 and V is TRBV5-3; D not resolved. TRBV5-3 is identified as an open reading frame with a role that is uncertain. Trimming pared 0 bases from V and 1 base from J, leaving 16 bases between. The CDR3 contains 17 residues. The CDR3 spells CARSLALWRGGNTEAFF. The CDR3 DNA is TGTGCCAGAAGCTTGGCGCTCTGGCGGGGTGGGAACACTGAAGCTTTCTTT.

The gene calls are TRBV9 and TRBJ1-6; a weak D match, TRBD1 (6 bases). The V and J ends lost 4 bases and 5 bases respectively, with 16 bases between them. Germline V CDR1 and CDR2: SGDLS, YYNGEE. The CDR3 is 16 amino acids. The CDR3 loop reads CASSPRGTRNNSPLHF. CDR3 in DNA: TGTGCCAGCAGCCCCCGAGGGACACGGAATAATTCACCCCTCCACTTT.

The J gene is TRBJ2-7, the V gene TRBV18; D uncertain. This CDR3 spans 12 amino acids. V was cut by 6 bases and J by 4 bases, with 10 bases left in between. CDR1 is KGHSH and CDR2 is LQKENI in the germline V gene. The CDR3 coding sequence is TGTGCCAGCTCTCCTACTGATTACGAGCAGTACTTC. This codes for CASSPTDYEQYF. Complete variable domain (other parts from reference TRBV18 and TRBJ2-7): NAGVMQNPRHLVRRRGQEARLRCSPMKGHSHVYWYRQLPEEGLKFMVYLQKENIIDESGMPKERFSAEFPKEGPSILRIQQVVRGDSAAYFCASSPTDYEQYFGPGTRLTVT.

This rearrangement joins TRBV29-1 to TRBJ2-3; no clear D. Trimming pared 4 bases from V and 3 bases from J, leaving 11 bases between. Looked up from germline, CDR1 is SQVTM and CDR2 is ANQGSEA. The CDR3 consists of 13 residues. Here the CDR3 reads CSVGSSWTDTQYF. CDR3 DNA sequence: TGCAGCGTTGGGTCTAGTTGGACAGATACGCAGTATTTT.

This sequence joins TRBV29-1 and TRBJ1-1; D may be TRBD1 (6 bases). CDR1 SQVTM and CDR2 ANQGSEA come from the germline V gene. V was trimmed by 6 bases and J by 4 bases, leaving 21 bases between them. The CDR3 covers 15 residues. CDR3 sequence reads: CSVTFRGRIITEAFF. In DNA form, the CDR3 reads TGCAGCGTGACCTTTAGGGGGAGGATTATCACTGAAGCTTTCTTT.

This clone was seen a single time. The rearrangement links TRBV6-1 to TRBJ1-1, with a weak D call TRBD1 (5 bases). This CDR3 region has 16 residues. Germline CDR1 is MNHNS and CDR2 is SASEGT. The ends were cut back, 4 bases at V and 3 bases at J, with 18 bases in the middle. CDR3 sequence reads: CASSAPTSGRDTEAFF. As DNA, the CDR3 is TGTGCCAGCAGTGCCCCTACATCAGGGCGGGACACTGAAGCTTTCTTT.

This clone was observed a few times. The genes are TRBV7-8 and TRBJ2-2, with 9 bases aligning to TRBD2. The junction had 4 bases not matched to a gene; V was cut back by 2 bases and J by 6 bases. Germline CDR1 and CDR2: SGHVS and FQNEAQ. The CDR3 has 15 residues. CDR3 DNA: TGTGCCAGCAGCTTAATGGCGGGGGGGCCCGGGGAGCTGTTTTTT. This sequence encodes CASSLMAGGPGELFF.

This chain joins TRBV11-2 and TRBJ2-7; the D is unclear. V shed 3 bases and J shed 0 bases, with 6 bases lying between them. Germline V CDR1 and CDR2: SGHAT, FQNNGV. This CDR3 spans 13 amino acids. The CDR3 DNA sequence: TGTGCCAGCAGCTTTTGGAGCTCCTACGAGCAGTACTTC. Amino acids: CASSFWSSYEQYF.

The chain is built from TRBV6-5 and TRBJ2-2; 8 bases are shared with TRBD1. This CDR3 is 15 amino acids long. With V trimmed by 7 bases and J by 1 base, 5 bases remained unmatched. Germline assignment: CDR1 MNHEY and CDR2 SVGAGI. The CDR3 sequence: CASTRQGRNTGELFF. The DNA for the CDR3 is TGTGCCAGCACCCGACAGGGGAGGAACACCGGGGAGCTGTTTTTT.

V gene TRBV29-1 combines with J gene TRBJ2-5, with D possibly being TRBD2 (5 bases). Germline loops: CDR1 SQVTM, CDR2 ANQGSEA. The V and J ends lost 3 bases and 5 bases respectively, with 10 bases between them. This CDR3 has 12 residues. This chain's CDR3 is CSVDRGGETQYF. The DNA of the CDR3 is TGCAGCGTTGATCGGGGTGGGGAGACCCAGTACTTC.

The chain combines TRBV19 with TRBJ1-1; 7 positions match TRBD1. V was pared by 6 bases and J by 5 bases, with 12 bases of the junction left unmatched. The CDR3 consists of 15 residues. Germline CDR1 and CDR2: LNHDA and SQIVND (reference sequence). The CDR3 DNA sequence: TGTGCCAGTAGCTCCAACCCAGGGGGTTGGACTGAAGCTTTCTTT. Amino acid sequence: CASSSNPGGWTEAFF.

The V and J genes are TRBV7-2 and TRBJ2-1; D might be TRBD1 or TRBD2, each matching 5 bases. The CDR3 is 14 residues long. Looked up from germline, CDR1 is SGHTA and CDR2 is FQGNSA. V dropped 2 bases and J dropped 6 bases, with 11 bases sitting between them. The chain's CDR3 is CASSLLGTFNEQFF. CDR3 coding DNA: TGTGCCAGCAGCTTACTTGGGACGTTCAATGAGCAGTTCTTC.

The rearrangement links TRBV11-1 to TRBJ2-5; a weak D match, TRBD1 (7 bases). Germline CDR1 reads SGHAT; CDR2 reads FQDESV (reference sequence). The V end lost 3 bases, the J end lost 1 base, and 12 bases lay between the germline ends. The CDR3 covers 15 residues. The CDR3 bases are TGTGCCAGCAGCTTTCCAGGGGGGTCCCAAGAGACCCAGTACTTC. It translates to CASSFPGGSQETQYF.